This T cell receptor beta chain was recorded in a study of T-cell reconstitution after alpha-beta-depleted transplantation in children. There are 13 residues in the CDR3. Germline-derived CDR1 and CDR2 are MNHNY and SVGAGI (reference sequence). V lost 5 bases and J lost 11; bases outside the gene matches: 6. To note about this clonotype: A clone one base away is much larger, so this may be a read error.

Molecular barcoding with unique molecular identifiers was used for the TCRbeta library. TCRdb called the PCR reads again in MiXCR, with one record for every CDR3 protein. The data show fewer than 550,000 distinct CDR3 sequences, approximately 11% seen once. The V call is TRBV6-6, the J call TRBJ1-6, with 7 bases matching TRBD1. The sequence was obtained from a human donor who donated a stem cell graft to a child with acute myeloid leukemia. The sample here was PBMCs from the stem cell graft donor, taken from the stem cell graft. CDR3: CASSAEGAAPLHF. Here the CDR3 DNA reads TGTGCCAGCAGTGCAGAGGGGGCAGCACCCCTCCACTTT.